The 6 T cell receptor beta chains below come from one sample, sequenced in a study of beta chain features in type 1 diabetes. Study observations and caveats: Moderate yet significant TCRB CDR3 shortening was seen in Type 1 diabetes patients in all four CD4+ subsets.

Investigators reverse transcribed all isolated RNA, so they sequenced expressed TCRB transcripts. Profiled with immunoSEQ multiplex PCR; TCRdb holds only in-frame clones, not every one. This table holds a few hundred thousand clones, around 16% found once. These receptors have no known antigen. The sample comprised naive CD4+ T cells from blood. The receptors come from a man aged 25 to 45 with type 1 diabetes.

Remarks on this clone: Germline is not matched at one junction end, which may reflect a read error. The V call is TRBV7-7, the J call TRBJ2-1, with 9 nucleotides matching TRBD1. The length of the CDR3 is 15 residues. Germline V gene lookup returns CDR1 SSHAT and CDR2 FNYEAQ (reference sequence). CDR3 bases: TGTGCTAGCAGCCTTACAGGGGGCGCATCAAATGAGCAGTTCTTC. Translated, it gives CASSLTGGASNEQFF.

This chain links TRBV30 with TRBJ2-7, with 7 bases lining up with TRBD1. V lost 8 bases and J lost 4; bases outside the gene matches: 14. The germline gives CDR1 GTSNPN, CDR2 SVGIG (reference sequence). This CDR3 contains 14 residues. For the CDR3, the DNA is TGTGCCCTTGGGGTCCGGACAGGACTTTACGAGCAGTACTTC. This translates into CALGVRTGLYEQYF.

This clone was picked up a small number of times. The J gene is TRBJ2-1, the V gene TRBV4-1, with 8 nucleotides matching TRBD1. This CDR3 contains 16 residues. CDR1 is MGHRA, CDR2 YSYEKL, per germline. The J segment lost 5 bases and the V segment lost 6 bases, leaving 12 bases of the junction unmatched. The CDR3 region is CASRHTSRQGNNEQFF. The CDR3 DNA reads as TGCGCCAGCAGGCATACCTCGCGACAGGGGAACAATGAGCAGTTCTTC.

This clone was seen a handful of times. The chain employs TRBV27 and TRBJ2-5; TRBD1 might be the D (5 bases). This CDR3 comprises 13 residues. Germline V lookup: CDR1 MNHEY, CDR2 SMNVEV (reference sequence). Trimming stripped 2 bases from V and 4 bases from J, with 8 bases between. CDR3 sequence (DNA): TGTGCCAGCAGTTTACGCAGGGCAGAGACCCAGTACTTC. The encoded protein is CASSLRRAETQYF.

This clone turned up a few times. V and J are TRBV7-2 and TRBJ2-1, with 7 bases that match TRBD2. V lost 2 bases and J lost 7; bases outside the gene matches: 11. CDR3 size: 16 residues. The germline V gene has CDR1 SGHTA and CDR2 FQGNSA. CDR3 amino acids: CASSLMSGGLANEQFF. In nucleotides, the CDR3 is TGTGCCAGCAGCTTAATGTCGGGAGGTTTGGCAAATGAGCAGTTCTTC.

This clone was picked up a small number of times. CDR3 in amino acids: CASSSGVTPVYEQFF. The DNA for the CDR3 is TGTGCCAGCAGTTCTGGGGTTACACCCGTGTATGAGCAGTTCTTC. The rearrangement links TRBV28 to TRBJ2-1; D gene uncertain. The V and J ends lost 4 bases and 8 bases respectively, with 18 bases between them. This CDR3 comprises 15 residues. Per the germline V gene, CDR1 is MDHEN and CDR2 is SYDVKM.